This T cell receptor (beta chain) was captured by sequencing in a study of early T cells in non-severe SARS-CoV-2 infection. Across the whole study: Sequenced bulk RNA came from whole blood that was unsorted, and chains were unpaired. Study results and caveats: VDJdb matching, biased toward anti-spike CD8 responses, missed private and CD4 specificities.

The protocol attached unique molecular identifiers to individual cDNA molecules. TCRdb re-derived calls from the 5' RACE reads in MiXCR, one entry per CDR3 protein. There are about 77,000 distinct CDR3 sequences in the sample; about a sixth occur only once, and approximately 2.6% lies in the top ten. Germline V CDR1 and CDR2: SGHRS, YFSETQ. V shed 1 base, J shed 3 bases, and the junction held 5 bases outside the gene matches. CDR3 size: 16 residues. Concerning this clonotype: The antigen is not known.

The chain has TRBV5-1 and TRBJ1-2; 11 bases align to TRBD1. The TCR originated in an adult who was a healthcare worker with PCR-confirmed SARS-CoV-2 infection or an uninfected control (not recorded which). Source material: whole blood. DNA of the CDR3: TGCGCCAGCAGCTTGTCTCCGGGACAGGGGGACTATGGCTACACCTTC. Protein sequence: CASSLSPGQGDYGYTF.